A single T cell receptor beta chain is shown here with its context. No cognate antigen has been identified for it. Qualities for individual bases were not recorded, and no much larger clone is one base off. This sample was taken from a study of blood T cell repertoires in COVID-19 (dated by TCRdb to about 2020). For the wider study: Collaborator samples came from the United States, Italy and Spain and covered acute and convalescent phases of COVID-19. The prospective study material was composed of cDNA or gDNA derived from T cells, B-cell-depleted T cells, or PBMCs. Subjects who had been exposed to COVID-19, were actively infected with it, or had recovered from it provided the deeply sampled blood TCRbeta repertoires that made up the dataset. The repertoires were made available in a free public database intended to serve as a resource for research on the immune response to SARS-CoV-2. Samples came from the ongoing ImmuneRACE study (first 160 participants) plus 1,254 subjects from 6 global collaborators. A de-identified subject ID, COVID-19 status, age in years and sex were almost always included in the sample metadata. Where HLA class I and class II types were available, the types were taken from metadata supplied by the sample provider, not from assay-based typing.

CDR1 SGDLS and CDR2 YYNGEE are derived from the germline V gene. The CDR3 measures 14 amino acids from cysteine to phenylalanine. Of the read, only the CDR3 DNA is kept; its 42 bases are in frame from base 1. V is shortened by 4 bases, J by 1 base, and the region joining them spans 12 bases. Collaborating institutions collected whole blood in K2EDTA tubes following their own protocols. Collaborator samples were shipped for TCRbeta analysis as frozen whole blood, isolated PBMCs, or DNA extracted from either sample type. The immunoSEQ Assay, a bias-controlled multiplex PCR, was used to amplify TCRbeta CDR3 regions from genomic DNA. The authors processed their data as follows. Within the assay, amplification of reference gene primers was used to estimate how many nucleated cells each sample contained. Sequence reads were collapsed and filtered to measure the absolute abundance of every unique TCRbeta CDR3 rearrangement. For each sample, productive Simpson clonality was calculated as the square root of Simpson's diversity index across productive rearrangements. TCRdb stores this immuneACCESS table with in-frame sequences only. Part of the clones is absent; in the studies checked, under half of the shortfall reflects unresolved V genes, and no reason is known for the rest. V and J calls and clone size follow that table, whereas D and trimming were derived from the DNA. This sample lists some 190,000 clones; 85% were detected once. The ten biggest clones cover 4.5% to 5% of the sample.

Here is what the overall study found, with its caveats: The quantity of clinical and demographic metadata differed by source and by participant and was supplied without curation.

This receptor was taken from a woman over 75 with acute or convalescent COVID-19. Sequenced input: peripheral blood. This receptor chain uses TRBV9 and TRBJ2-7, and TRBD1 may be the D gene, going by 6 matching bases. Read as DNA, the sequence is TGTGCCAGCAGCCCCCGACAGGAGTCCTACGAGCAGTACTTC. It is translated as CASSPRQESYEQYF.